This is a list of T cell receptor beta chains from one sample in a study of T cell clones after liver transplantation. Libraries were prepared by immunoSEQ multiplex PCR; TCRdb keeps only in-frame clonotypes and omits some of them. Of about 80,000 clones listed, roughly 82% are singletons. Source: CD4+ T cells from blood, taken 45 to 46 months after liver transplant. Receptor source: a human patient who received a liver transplant. Some T cells may trace back to the graft donor. The CDR3 runs from the conserved cysteine through the conserved F or W. Each record gives: CDR3 length, D gene, V gene, clone size, J gene, CDR3 protein, CDR3 DNA. The D gene is left open where the match is weak. Clone size is given for some rows only: seen once, a few or many times, or a class if the clone is expanded.

14,-,TRBV19,-,TRBJ2-6,CASSDSPGANVLTF,TGTGCCAGTAGTGACAGCCCTGGGGCCAACGTCCTGACTTTC
12,-,TRBV7-8,-,TRBJ2-5,CASSLASQGLYF,TGTGCCAGCAGCTTAGCATCTCAGGGACTCTACTTC
14,-,TRBV11-2,-,TRBJ1-4,CASTADQLNEKLFF,TGTGCCAGCACCGCCGACCAGCTTAATGAAAAACTGTTTTTT
18,-,TRBV28,-,TRBJ1-1,CASSSHLYRQTLNTEAFF,TGTGCCAGCAGTTCCCACCTATATAGACAGACCTTGAACACTGAAGCTTTCTTT
15,-,TRBV5-1,once,TRBJ2-5,CASSSPQGRKETQYF,TGCGCCAGCAGCTCCCCGCAGGGTAGGAAAGAGACCCAGTACTTC
11,-,TRBV6-5,-,TRBJ2-7,CASSLGRQQYF,TGTGCCAGCAGTTTGGGACGGCAGCAGTACTTC
12,-,TRBV2,-,TRBJ1-1,CASKNQNTEAFF,TGTGCCAGCAAGAATCAGAACACTGAAGCTTTCTTT
14,TRBD1,TRBV5-4,once,TRBJ1-2,CASSIDDRENGYTF,TGTGCCAGCAGCATTGACGACAGGGAGAATGGCTACACCTTC
13,-,TRBV6-1,-,TRBJ1-1,CASSERGNTEAFF,TGTGCCAGCAGTGAACGGGGGAACACTGAAGCTTTCTTT
15,-,TRBV19,few,TRBJ2-3,CATGGVTGGTDTQYF,TGTGCCACTGGAGGGGTTACCGGTGGGACAGATACGCAGTATTTT
17,-,TRBV4-3,-,TRBJ2-1,CASSQERHSGRYNEQFF,TGCGCCAGCAGCCAAGAACGGCATAGCGGTCGTTACAATGAGCAGTTCTTC
14,-,TRBV7-9,once,TRBJ1-1,CASSPLDSNTEAFF,TGTGCCAGCAGCCCTCTGGACAGTAACACTGAAGCTTTCTTT
14,-,TRBV7-8,-,TRBJ2-5,CASSLAMSRGTQYF,TGTGCCAGCAGCTTAGCAATGTCCAGGGGGACCCAGTACTTC
14,-,TRBV27,-,TRBJ1-2,CASSFGQGDYGYTF,TGTGCCAGCAGTTTCGGCCAGGGCGACTATGGCTACACCTTC
14,-,TRBV5-1,-,TRBJ2-3,CASTLGESIDTQYF,TGCGCCAGCACCCTGGGGGAGAGTATAGATACGCAGTATTTT
10,-,TRBV29-1,-,TRBJ2-7,CSVVFYEQYF,TGCAGCGTTGTCTTCTACGAGCAGTACTTC
18,TRBD2,TRBV6-1,few,TRBJ2-7,CASSVTGTSGSSSYEQYF,TGTGCCAGCAGTGTAACCGGGACTAGCGGGAGTTCAAGTTACGAGCAGTACTTC
16,TRBD2,TRBV5-8,-,TRBJ2-5,CASSPRPAGLAETQYF,TGTGCCAGCAGCCCCAGGCCGGCGGGACTAGCAGAGACCCAGTACTTC
14,-,TRBV5-6,-,TRBJ2-4,CASSLGGPKNIQYF,TGTGCCAGCAGCTTGGGAGGGCCCAAAAACATTCAGTACTTC
13,-,TRBV28,-,TRBJ2-7,CASSRNGVYEQYF,TGTGCCAGCAGCCGCAATGGGGTCTACGAGCAGTACTTC
15,TRBD2,TRBV7-2,-,TRBJ2-3,CASSIVAGLEDTQYF,TGTGCCAGCAGCATAGTAGCGGGATTGGAGGATACGCAGTATTTT
14,-,TRBV18,-,TRBJ2-6,CASSPATGANVLTF,TGTGCCAGCTCACCTGCAACCGGGGCCAACGTCCTGACTTTC
13,-,TRBV5-1,-,TRBJ2-1,CAFNTGSQHEQFF,TGCGCCTTCAACACCGGGAGTCAACATGAGCAGTTCTTC
13,-,TRBV6-5,-,TRBJ2-7,CASSYSMGREQYF,TGTGCCAGCAGTTACTCGATGGGGCGCGAGCAGTACTTC
9,-,TRBV20-1,-,TRBJ1-2,CSARDGYTF,TGCAGTGCTAGGGATGGCTACACCTTC
13,-,TRBV6-5,-,TRBJ2-7,CASRPDSFHEQYF,TGTGCCAGCAGACCCGACAGTTTCCACGAGCAGTACTTC
14,-,TRBV5-1,few,TRBJ2-2,CASSLSGTTGELFF,TGCGCCAGCAGCTTGTCAGGTACCACCGGGGAGCTGTTTTTT
14,TRBD1,TRBV15,-,TRBJ1-3,CATSRRTGRDTIYF,TGTGCCACCAGCAGAAGGACAGGGAGAGACACCATATATTTT